This entry is about one T cell receptor beta chain. What it recognizes is unknown. These data belong to a study of T cell responses to AZD1222 COVID-19 vaccine. Profiled with immunoSEQ multiplex PCR; TCRdb holds only in-frame clones, not every one. The table lists some 190,000 clones, 80% to 95% of them singletons. Study-level points and caveats: Spike-specific TCR repertoires showed rising breadth and depth after two AZD1222 doses. CD4 TCRs associated with vaccination spanned spike, dominating at 160-218 and 743-854. Reports say nearly half of spike-specific TCRs go after unmutated variant regions. Most donors were white British, females outnumbered males, and clonal diversity was possibly underestimated.

The length of the CDR3 is 19 residues. The germline CDR1 and CDR2 sequences are GTSNPN and SVGIG (reference sequence). V was shortened by 0 bases and J by 0 bases, with 24 bases between the two germline ends. Sequenced here: peripheral blood, sampled 28 days after the second AZD1222 dose. This TCR derives from an adult who received the AZD1222 COVID-19 vaccine. J is TRBJ2-7 and V is TRBV30, with a possible D match to TRBD1 (6 bases). The CDR3 DNA reads TGTGCCTGGAGTGTACAAACTGAATCCGACAGGATCCTCTCCTACGAGCAGTACTTC. Protein product: CAWSVQTESDRILSYEQYF.